The entry below describes one T cell receptor (beta chain). No antigen is known for it. A Human TCR Profiling Kit was used to prepare UMI-labeled 5' RACE TCRbeta libraries. Every TCRbeta library was prepared in parallel with an identical number of PCR cycles. In the authors' own workflow: The number of functional CDR3beta clonotypes in each TCRbeta library ranged from roughly 2,600 to 20,000. MIGEC 1.2.9 was used for UMI extraction and consensus assembly, with at least three reads per UMI being required. MiXCR 3.0.3 was used to extract the in-frame CDR3beta repertoires. Diversity metrics were computed in VDJtools 1.2.1 after downsampling each sample to 42,000 randomly selected UMIs. For each sample pair, the repertoire overlap metrics D, R and F2 were calculated in VDJtools using the top 3,000 clones. Through TCRdb reprocessing, the reads give one entry per CDR3 protein sequence; DNA is omitted. The V and J calls reflect TCRdb's pipeline rather than the authors' work. For this sample, the table gives about 10,000 distinct CDR3 sequences. Of the sample, about 8.7% is held by the ten largest clones.

Peripheral blood mononuclear cells were isolated from healthy donor buffy coats by density gradient separation. In the study, negative magnetic separation with EasySep or MojoSort CD8+ T cell isolation kits was used to enrich total CD8+ T cells. For each subset, total RNA was extracted using an RNeasy Mini Kit from duplicate vials of some 160,000 sorted CD8+ T cells. PBMCs were used either fresh or after cryopreservation in fetal bovine serum containing roughly 9.1% DMSO. CD8+ T cell subsets were sorted to purity by fluorescence-activated cell sorting on a FACSAria III. This record comes from a study of human CD8 memory T cell subsets (TCRdb year 2020). General notes on the study: TCRbeta repertoires of stem-like (TSTEM), progenitor exhausted-like (TPEX) and effector memory CD8+ T cell subsets were compared to assess their clonal relationships. TCRbeta repertoires were obtained from six donors, each contributing TSTEM, TPEX and effector memory subsets.

The full study reports these points: Normalized Shannon-Wiener diversity was similarly high in the TSTEM and TPEX subsets, while the effector memory subsets were comparatively less diverse. The stem-like TSTEM and TPEX subsets each shared clonotypes with effector memory cells, but the TSTEM and TPEX repertoires had minimal overlap with each other, suggesting distinct antigen spectra. Chao1 estimates suggested greater repertoire diversity in TSTEM than in TPEX subsets, potentially reflecting a broader range of specificities. Only TCRbeta chains were sequenced, and repertoire comparisons rested on over five donors tested with paired t-tests and Bonferroni correction.

The CDR3, cysteine through phenylalanine, is 13 amino acids long. The nucleotide record is missing. The germline V gene (reference sequence) sets CDR1 to SGHNT and CDR2 to YYREEE. This sequence was found in a human donor in good health. The V and J segments used are TRBV5-4 and TRBJ1-1. Material for sequencing was CD8+ T cells from PBMCs. The CDR3 region has the sequence CASSLWGGTEAFF.